The 27 T cell receptor beta chains below all came from one sample that was sequenced in a study of T cells in Graves' hyperthyroidism and ophthalmopathy. RNA transcripts yielded amplified TCR beta CDR3 regions. Primed by the HTBI set, a first-round RT-PCR was run on the TCR CDR3. TCRdb itself ran the multiplex PCR reads through MiXCR, one entry per CDR3 protein. The table includes hundreds of thousands of distinct CDR3 sequences, 30% to 40% detected once. The material sequenced was blood. All receptors derive from a woman in her thirties or forties with Graves' hyperthyroidism.

The table lists this clonotype with a few counts. The genes are TRBV6-5 and TRBJ1-2; tentatively, D is TRBD1 (5 bases). This CDR3 is built from 17 residues. V was pared by 0 bases and J by 4 bases, with 18 bases between. Looked up from germline, CDR1 is MNHEY and CDR2 is SVGAGI. The CDR3 nucleotides read TGTGCCAGCAGTTACTCGATCGGAAGCAGGGCGATCTATGGCTACACCTTC. Amino acid sequence: CASSYSIGSRAIYGYTF.

V gene TRBV20-1 combines with J gene TRBJ2-5, with 8 bases matching TRBD2. The J call could be wrong; TRBJ2-4 is a better fit for the DNA end. The CDR3 extends over 13 amino acids. Germline CDR1 and CDR2: DFQATT and SNEGSKA (reference sequence). In nucleotides, the CDR3 is TGCAGTGCGACCTCGGGGGGGATGGACATTCAGTACTTC. Translated, it gives CSATSGGMDIQYF.

The chain links TRBV12-5 to TRBJ1-2, with 8 bases identical to TRBD1. This CDR3 region has 13 residues. Germline V gives CDR1 LGHNT, CDR2 FRNRAP. J lost 6 bases, V lost 10 bases, and 10 bases had no gene match. CDR3 sequence (DNA): TGTGCTACGCTGGACAGGGAGAACCATGGCTACACCTTC. This translates into CATLDRENHGYTF.

This clonotype was seen at least ten times. The J gene is TRBJ2-2, the V gene TRBV19; 11 bases are a match to TRBD1. The CDR3 consists of 15 residues. Per germline, CDR1 LNHDA and CDR2 SQIVND (reference sequence). J lost 5 bases, V lost 3 bases, and 2 bases had no gene match. CDR3 bases: TGTGCCAGTAGTATGGGACAGGGGGTAACCGGGGAGCTGTTTTTT. As protein: CASSMGQGVTGELFF.

The J gene is TRBJ1-1, the V gene TRBV11-3, with D uncertain. CDR1 and CDR2 from the germline V gene are SGHNT and YENEEA. The V and J ends lost 2 bases and 2 bases respectively, with 9 bases between them. CDR3 length: 14 residues. The CDR3 region has the DNA TGTGCCAGCAGCTTACTGGTCAGCAACACTGAAGCTTTCTTT. Translated: CASSLLVSNTEAFF.

For this clonotype: One base away lies a much larger clone, so this may be a sequencing read error. The rearrangement joins TRBV11-2 to TRBJ1-2, with TRBD1 matching 8 bases. The CDR3 contains 15 residues. Looked up from germline, CDR1 is SGHAT and CDR2 is FQNNGV. V trimming: 2 bases; J trimming: 4 bases; junction bases outside the gene matches: 6. The CDR3 coding sequence is TGTGCCAGCAGCTTAAGACAGGGGCGAAGCTATGGCTACACCTTC. Translation gives CASSLRQGRSYGYTF.

The table lists this clonotype with a count of one. The V and J genes are TRBV10-3 and TRBJ2-2; D might be TRBD1 or TRBD2, each matching 5 bases. Germline assignment: CDR1 ENHRY and CDR2 SYGVKD. V lost 6 bases and J lost 2, with 13 bases in between. This CDR3 is built from 15 residues. CDR3 DNA: TGTGCCATCAGCACCGGGACCGAAAACACCGGGGAGCTGTTTTTT. Translating it yields CAISTGTENTGELFF.

Concerning this clonotype: This clone may be a read error of a much larger clone one base away. The CDR3 does not end in the conserved phenylalanine or tryptophan, so this is likely a read error. V usage is TRBV5-1 and J usage is TRBJ2-7, with TRBD1 matching 7 bases. CDR1 SGHRS and CDR2 YFSETQ come from the germline V gene. The CDR3 covers 13 residues. The CDR3, as DNA: TGTGCCAGCAGCCCGACAGGGTGGAATGAGCAGTACCTC. Its translation is CASSPTGWNEQYL.

This clonotype was picked up many times. The V and J genes are TRBV9 and TRBJ2-7, with D perhaps being TRBD1 or TRBD2 (5 bases each). The CDR3 is 14 amino acids. Trimming removed 0 bases at V and 3 bases at J, with 10 bases between. In germline, CDR1 is SGDLS, CDR2 YYNGEE. The CDR3 DNA is TGTGCCAGCAGCGTAGGGGGGACGGGCTACGAGCAGTACTTC. Its protein is CASSVGGTGYEQYF.

This clonotype was counted a single time. J is TRBJ2-7 and V is TRBV29-1, with TRBD1 as a possible D gene (6 bases). Deletions cut 7 bases from V and 4 bases from J, with 11 bases between. Germline assignment: CDR1 SQVTM and CDR2 ANQGSEA. The length of the CDR3 is 11 residues. CDR3 loop: CSGGRIYEQYF. In nucleotides, the CDR3 is TGCAGCGGGGGGCGGATTTACGAGCAGTACTTC.

This clonotype was seen repeatedly, ten times or more. The chain recombines TRBV7-9 with TRBJ2-7; 8 nucleotides match TRBD1. Per germline, CDR1 SEHNR and CDR2 FQNEAQ (reference sequence). The CDR3 consists of 15 residues. With V trimmed by 8 bases and J by 5 bases, 14 bases remained unmatched. The CDR3: CASGPPTGDRDEQYF. The CDR3 DNA follows: TGTGCCAGCGGGCCTCCGACAGGGGATCGGGACGAGCAGTACTTC.

This clonotype occurred a few times. This chain joins TRBV4-3 and TRBJ1-5, with D perhaps matching TRBD1 (5 bases). Trimming cost V 4 bases and J 3 bases, with 13 bases left between them. The CDR3 spans 15 residues. CDR1 is LGHNA and CDR2 is YSLEER in the germline V gene. The CDR3 protein is CASSPGGALNQPQHF. Written as DNA, the CDR3 is TGCGCCAGCAGCCCTGGGGGTGCTCTCAATCAGCCCCAGCATTTT.

The V gene is TRBV29-1, the J gene TRBJ1-1, with D tentatively TRBD1 (6 bases). The CDR3 is 14 residues long. In germline, CDR1 is SQVTM, CDR2 ANQGSEA. With 6 bases removed from V and 1 base from J, the gap between germline ends came to 15 bases. In nucleotides, the CDR3 is TGCAGCGTCGTTACAGGGTCGTCGAACACTGAAGCTTTCTTT. It specifies CSVVTGSSNTEAFF.

In this sample, this clonotype turned up a few times. V usage is TRBV10-3 and J usage is TRBJ1-2; tentatively, D is TRBD1 (5 bases). The length of the CDR3 is 13 residues. The V and J ends lost 5 bases and 2 bases respectively, with 9 bases between them. Germline V gene data show CDR1 as ENHRY and CDR2 as SYGVKD. The CDR3 spells CAISSRDNYGYTF. CDR3 in DNA: TGTGCCATCAGTTCCCGGGACAACTATGGCTACACCTTC.

This rearrangement joins TRBV2 to TRBJ2-3, with 10 nucleotides matching TRBD2. CDR3 length equals 16 residues. Germline CDR1 and CDR2: SNHLY and FYNNEI. The V segment lost 7 bases and the J segment 0 bases; nucleotides outside the gene matches: 7. DNA of the CDR3: TGTGCCAGCAAACAGAGCGGGGGGGGTAGCACAGATACGCAGTATTTT. Its protein product is CASKQSGGGSTDTQYF.

The sample holds one count of this clonotype. The chain joins TRBV11-2 to TRBJ1-5; perhaps TRBD1 as D (6 bases). V was shortened by 5 bases and J by 2 bases, with 19 bases between the two germline ends. CDR1 SGHAT and CDR2 FQNNGV come from the germline V gene. The CDR3 consists of 17 residues. CDR3 residues: CASSKGGAGAGNQPQHF. The CDR3 DNA sequence: TGTGCCAGCAGCAAGGGAGGGGCAGGGGCAGGCAATCAGCCCCAGCATTTT.

This clonotype was observed a few times. The chain recombines TRBV30 with TRBJ1-1, with unresolved D. The CDR3 is made up of 12 amino acids. CDR1 and CDR2 (germline): GTSNPN, SVGIG (reference sequence). Trimming took 0 bases from V and 5 from J, leaving 7 bases between them. This CDR3 reads CAWSVKGTEAFF. The CDR3 coding sequence is TGTGCCTGGAGTGTCAAGGGAACTGAAGCTTTCTTT.

Only a few counts were recorded for this clonotype. This rearrangement joins TRBV4-3 to TRBJ1-2; D possibly corresponds to TRBD1 (6 bases). The V gene's germline CDR1 is LGHNA and CDR2 YSLEER. Trimming stripped 2 bases from V and 2 bases from J, with 21 bases between. CDR3 length: 18 residues. The CDR3 here is CASSQQGPGGGGNYGYTF. CDR3 DNA: TGCGCCAGCAGCCAACAAGGCCCGGGCGGAGGGGGGAACTATGGCTACACCTTC.

The chain employs TRBV9 and TRBJ2-1; TRBD2 matches at 8 bases. The CDR3 contains 15 residues. In germline, CDR1 is SGDLS, CDR2 YYNGEE. Trimming at V came to 1 base and at J to 4 bases, leaving 4 bases not matched to a gene. The CDR3 sequence: CASSVLAGSYNEQFF. The CDR3 nucleotides read TGTGCCAGCAGCGTACTAGCGGGCAGTTACAATGAGCAGTTCTTC.

V is TRBV20-1 and J is TRBJ2-2; TRBD1 matches at 9 bases. J gave up 6 bases and V 5 bases, and 4 bases lay outside the gene matches. There are 13 residues in the CDR3. Germline values: CDR1 DFQATT, CDR2 SNEGSKA (reference sequence). The CDR3 sequence: CSAHRGRAGELFF. The DNA for the CDR3 is TGCAGTGCTCACAGGGGGCGAGCCGGGGAGCTGTTTTTT.

With regard to this clonotype: Just one base apart from a much larger clone, this may be a read error. This rearrangement joins TRBV4-2 to TRBJ2-7; 10 bases align to TRBD1. The CDR3 contains 15 residues. Trimming took 3 bases from V and 6 from J; bases not matched to a gene: 8. Germline V gene sequence: CDR1 LGHNA, CDR2 YNFKEQ. DNA of the CDR3: TGTGCCAGCAGCCAGCCGGGACAGGGGCAATTCGAGCAGTACTTC. Its translation is CASSQPGQGQFEQYF.

This clonotype turned up a few times. The chain combines TRBV7-9 with TRBJ2-2, with D unclear. There are 16 residues in the CDR3. From germline, CDR1 is SEHNR and CDR2 FQNEAQ (reference sequence). The V end was cut by 10 bases, the J end by 4 bases, with 22 bases between. The CDR3, as DNA: TGTGCCACCCCCCCTAGTAAGGCCTTGGGCACCGGGGAGCTGTTTTTT. It codes for CATPPSKALGTGELFF.

On this clonotype: This sequence may be a read error, since a much larger clone differs from it by one base. This chain links TRBV20-1 with TRBJ1-4, with 8 positions matching TRBD1. The CDR3 loop spans 15 amino acids. The germline CDR1 and CDR2 sequences are DFQATT and SNEGSKA (reference sequence). DNA for the CDR3: TGCAGTCCTAGAGACCAAGGACAGGGTGATGAAAAACTGTTTTTT. Amino acids: CSPRDQGQGDEKLFF.

This clonotype occurred a few times. The V and J genes are TRBV4-3 and TRBJ2-7; D gene uncertain. The V end was cut by 0 bases, the J end by 0 bases, with 9 bases between. This CDR3 has 15 residues. Germline CDR1 is LGHNA and CDR2 is YSLEER. This CDR3 is CASSQDRAYSYEQYF. CDR3 nucleotide sequence: TGCGCCAGCAGCCAAGATCGGGCCTACTCCTACGAGCAGTACTTC.

This clonotype was detected many times. The chain links TRBV25-1 to TRBJ1-1, with D possibly being TRBD1 (5 bases). The CDR3 runs 13 residues. V lost 7 bases and J lost 8, with 17 bases in between. Germline CDR1 and CDR2: MGHDK and SYGVNS. The CDR3, as DNA: TGTGCCAGCACCCCAGAAGGGGCAAGAGAAGCTTTCTTT. This gives the protein CASTPEGAREAFF.

Ten or more counts support this clonotype. The chain couples TRBV7-9 to TRBJ1-4; D is unclear. The CDR3 spans 14 residues. The V gene's germline CDR1 is SEHNR and CDR2 FQNEAQ (reference sequence). V dropped 1 base and J dropped 8 bases, with 11 bases sitting between them. The CDR3 coding sequence is TGTGCCAGCAGCTTAGGGTCTCTGTCCGAAAAACTGTTTTTT. The encoded protein is CASSLGSLSEKLFF.

The chain carries TRBV19 and TRBJ2-3; no reliable D call. V lost 10 bases and J lost 0, with 14 bases in between. Looked up from germline, CDR1 is LNHDA and CDR2 is SQIVND (reference sequence). The CDR3 sequence is 14 residues long. The CDR3 bases are TGTGCCACCGGATCCGTCCCAAGCACAGATACGCAGTATTTT. Translation: CATGSVPSTDTQYF.